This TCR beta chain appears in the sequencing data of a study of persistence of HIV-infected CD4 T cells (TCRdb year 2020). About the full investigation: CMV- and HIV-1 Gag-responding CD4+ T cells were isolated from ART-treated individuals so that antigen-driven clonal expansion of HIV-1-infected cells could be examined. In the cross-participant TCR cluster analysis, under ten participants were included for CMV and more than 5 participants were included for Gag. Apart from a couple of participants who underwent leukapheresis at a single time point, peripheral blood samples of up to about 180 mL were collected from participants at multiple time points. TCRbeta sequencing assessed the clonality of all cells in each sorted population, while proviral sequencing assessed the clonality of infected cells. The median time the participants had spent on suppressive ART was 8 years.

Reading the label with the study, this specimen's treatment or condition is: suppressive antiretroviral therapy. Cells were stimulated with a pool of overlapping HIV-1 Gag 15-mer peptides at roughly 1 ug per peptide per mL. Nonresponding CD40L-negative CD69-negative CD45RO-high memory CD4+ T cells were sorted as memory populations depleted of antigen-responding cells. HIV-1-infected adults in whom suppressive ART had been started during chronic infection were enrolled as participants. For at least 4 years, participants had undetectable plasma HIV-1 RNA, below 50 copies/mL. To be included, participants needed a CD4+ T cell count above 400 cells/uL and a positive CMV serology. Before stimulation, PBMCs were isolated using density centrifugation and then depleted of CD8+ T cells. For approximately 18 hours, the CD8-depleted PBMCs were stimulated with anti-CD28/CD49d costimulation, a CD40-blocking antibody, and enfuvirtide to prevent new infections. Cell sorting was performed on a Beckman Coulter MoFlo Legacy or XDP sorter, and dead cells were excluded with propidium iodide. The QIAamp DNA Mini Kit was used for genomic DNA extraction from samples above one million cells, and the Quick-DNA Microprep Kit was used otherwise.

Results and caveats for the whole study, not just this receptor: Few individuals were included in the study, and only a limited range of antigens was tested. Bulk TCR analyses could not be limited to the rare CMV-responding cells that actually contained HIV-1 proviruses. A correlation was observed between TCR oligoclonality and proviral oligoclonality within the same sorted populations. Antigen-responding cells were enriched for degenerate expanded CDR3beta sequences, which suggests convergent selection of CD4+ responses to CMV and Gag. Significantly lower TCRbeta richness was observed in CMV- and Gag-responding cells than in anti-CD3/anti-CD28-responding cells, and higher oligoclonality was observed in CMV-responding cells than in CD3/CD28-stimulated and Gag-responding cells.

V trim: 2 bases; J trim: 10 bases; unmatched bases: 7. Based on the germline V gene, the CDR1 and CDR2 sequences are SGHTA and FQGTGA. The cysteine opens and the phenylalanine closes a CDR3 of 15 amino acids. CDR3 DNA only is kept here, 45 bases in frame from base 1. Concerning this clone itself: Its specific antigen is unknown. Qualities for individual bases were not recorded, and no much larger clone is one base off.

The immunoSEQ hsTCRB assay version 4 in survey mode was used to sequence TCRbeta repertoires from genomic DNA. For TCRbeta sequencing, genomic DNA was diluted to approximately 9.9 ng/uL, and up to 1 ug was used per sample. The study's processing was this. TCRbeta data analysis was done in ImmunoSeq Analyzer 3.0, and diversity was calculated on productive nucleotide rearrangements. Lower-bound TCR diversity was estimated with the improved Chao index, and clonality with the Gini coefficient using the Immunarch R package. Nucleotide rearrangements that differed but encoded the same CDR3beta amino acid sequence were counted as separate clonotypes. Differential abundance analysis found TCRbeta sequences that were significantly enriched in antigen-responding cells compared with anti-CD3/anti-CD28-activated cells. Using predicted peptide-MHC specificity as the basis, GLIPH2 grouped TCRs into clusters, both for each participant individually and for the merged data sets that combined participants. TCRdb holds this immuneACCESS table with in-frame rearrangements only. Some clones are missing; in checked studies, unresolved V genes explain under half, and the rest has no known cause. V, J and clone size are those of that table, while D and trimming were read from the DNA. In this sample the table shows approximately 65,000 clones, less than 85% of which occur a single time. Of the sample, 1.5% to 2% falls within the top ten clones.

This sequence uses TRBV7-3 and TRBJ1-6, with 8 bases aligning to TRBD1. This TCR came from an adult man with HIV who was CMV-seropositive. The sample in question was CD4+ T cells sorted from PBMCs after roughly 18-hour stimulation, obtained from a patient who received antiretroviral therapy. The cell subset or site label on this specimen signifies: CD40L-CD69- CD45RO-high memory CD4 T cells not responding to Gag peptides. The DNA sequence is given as TGTGCCAGCAGCTTATCCGGACAGGGAGGCTCACCCCTCCACTTT. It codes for CASSLSGQGGSPLHF.